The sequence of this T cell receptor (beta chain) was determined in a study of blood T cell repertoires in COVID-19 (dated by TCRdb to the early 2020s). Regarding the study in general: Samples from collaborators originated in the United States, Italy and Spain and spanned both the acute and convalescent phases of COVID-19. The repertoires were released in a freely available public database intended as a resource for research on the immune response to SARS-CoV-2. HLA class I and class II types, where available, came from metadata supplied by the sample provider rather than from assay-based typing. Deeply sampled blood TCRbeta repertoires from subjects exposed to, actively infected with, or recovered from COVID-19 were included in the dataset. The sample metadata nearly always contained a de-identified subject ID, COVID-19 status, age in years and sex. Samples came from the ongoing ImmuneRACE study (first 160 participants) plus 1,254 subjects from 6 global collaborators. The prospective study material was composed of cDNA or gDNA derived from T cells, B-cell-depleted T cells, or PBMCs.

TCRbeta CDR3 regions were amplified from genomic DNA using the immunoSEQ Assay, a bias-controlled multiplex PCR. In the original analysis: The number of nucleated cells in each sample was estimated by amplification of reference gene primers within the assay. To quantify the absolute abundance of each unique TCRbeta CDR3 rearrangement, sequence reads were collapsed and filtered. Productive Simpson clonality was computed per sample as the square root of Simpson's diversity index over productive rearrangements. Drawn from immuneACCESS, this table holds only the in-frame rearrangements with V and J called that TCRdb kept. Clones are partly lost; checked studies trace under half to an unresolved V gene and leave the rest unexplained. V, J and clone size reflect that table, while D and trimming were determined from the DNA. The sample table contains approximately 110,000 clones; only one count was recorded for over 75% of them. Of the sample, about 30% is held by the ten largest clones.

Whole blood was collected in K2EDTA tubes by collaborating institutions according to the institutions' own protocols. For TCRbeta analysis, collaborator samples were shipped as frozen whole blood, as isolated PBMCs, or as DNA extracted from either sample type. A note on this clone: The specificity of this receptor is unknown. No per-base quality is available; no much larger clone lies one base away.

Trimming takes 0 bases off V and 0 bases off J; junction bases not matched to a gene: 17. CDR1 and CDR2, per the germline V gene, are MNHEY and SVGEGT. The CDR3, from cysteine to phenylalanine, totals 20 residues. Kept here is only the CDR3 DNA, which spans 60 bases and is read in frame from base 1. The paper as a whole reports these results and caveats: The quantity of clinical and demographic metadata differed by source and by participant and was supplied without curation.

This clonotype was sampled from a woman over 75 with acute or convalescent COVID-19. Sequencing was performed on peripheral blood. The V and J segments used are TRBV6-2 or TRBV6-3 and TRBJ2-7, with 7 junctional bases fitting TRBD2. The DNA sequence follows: TGTGCCAGCAGTTACTCCCTCGGACTAGTTCATGGGAAGAGCTCCTACGAGCAGTACTTC. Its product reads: CASSYSLGLVHGKSSYEQYF.